Below are 18 T cell receptor beta chains sequenced from a single sample in a study of blood T cell repertoires in COVID-19 (dated by TCRdb to the early 2020s). The library was built by means of the immunoSEQ multiplex PCR assay. This is the immuneACCESS table as TCRdb keeps it, with only in-frame sequences that have V and J called. A part of the clones is gone; compared with another copy, unresolved V genes explain less than half, and the rest is unexplained. The sample table holds about 150,000 clones, of which approximately 78% were seen once. The ten top clones hold over 9.5% of the sample. Sequences were obtained from peripheral blood. The receptors were sampled from a man between 60 and 75 years old who had recovered from COVID-19.

The rearrangement uses TRBV6-5 and TRBJ2-5, with 8 bases identical to TRBD2. The V gene end was trimmed by 6 bases and the J gene end by 3 bases; junction bases not matched to a gene: 6. Germline assignment: CDR1 MNHEY and CDR2 SVGAGI. The CDR3 is made up of 14 amino acids. The CDR3 coding sequence is TGTGCCAGCAGACTCGGGAGGGACAAAGAGACCCAGTACTTC. This gives the protein CASRLGRDKETQYF.

This clone was counted only a few times. The chain links TRBV6-1 to TRBJ1-5; D is unclear. This CDR3 comprises 16 residues. V lost 2 bases, J lost 0 bases, and 11 bases lay in between. Germline V gene sequence: CDR1 MNHNS, CDR2 SASEGT. The CDR3: CASSEPSIPSNQPQHF. The CDR3 nucleotides read TGTGCCAGCAGTGAACCGAGTATTCCTAGCAATCAGCCCCAGCATTTT.

V gene TRBV21-1 combines with J gene TRBJ2-1; the listed D gene, TRBD1, was not tested against the DNA. TRBV21-1 is noted as a pseudogene. CDR3 length: 11 residues. The CDR3 sequence is CASSTRQEQFF. As DNA, the CDR3 is TGTGCCAGCAGCACAAGACAGGAGCAGTTCTTC.

The CDR3 region has the DNA TGTGCTAGTGGTGAACAGGGAGATACGCAGTATTTT. The encoded protein is CASGEQGDTQYF. V is TRBV12-5 and J is TRBJ2-3, with D possibly matching TRBD1 (6 bases). V shed 5 bases and J shed 5 bases, with 8 bases lying between them. This CDR3 spans 12 amino acids. The germline V gene has CDR1 LGHNT and CDR2 FRNRAP.

The chain joins TRBV2 to TRBJ1-1, with 10 bases identical to TRBD1. Per germline, CDR1 SNHLY and CDR2 FYNNEI. Trimming cost V 1 base and J 11 bases; bases outside gene matches: 13. This CDR3 region has 16 residues. The CDR3 reads CASSEGTGGRHESAFF. The DNA of the CDR3 is TGTGCCAGCAGTGAAGGGACAGGGGGAAGGCACGAGTCCGCTTTCTTT.

This chain uses TRBV7-3 with TRBJ2-5, with a possible D match to TRBD1 (6 bases). CDR3 length equals 14 residues. V was clipped by 1 base and J by 3 bases, with 9 bases between them. CDR1 and CDR2 (germline): SGHTA, FQGTGA. CDR3 in amino acids: CASSLSRDKETQYF. For the CDR3, the DNA is TGTGCCAGCAGCTTAAGCAGGGACAAAGAGACCCAGTACTTC.

As regards this clone: The germline gene is not matched at one end of the junction; a read error may be the cause. The chain carries TRBV6-5 and TRBJ2-7; 9 nucleotides match TRBD1. This CDR3 is 15 amino acids long. Per the germline V gene, CDR1 is MNHEY and CDR2 is SVGAGI. CDR3 residues: CASSYFGQGWDEQYF. Written as DNA, the CDR3 is TGTGCCAGCAGCTACTTCGGACAGGGGTGGGACGAGCAGTACTTC.

The genes are TRBV9 and TRBJ2-3; D gene unclear. The CDR3 consists of 15 residues. Trimming removed 4 bases from V and 6 bases from J, with 18 bases in between. Per germline, CDR1 SGDLS and CDR2 YYNGEE. Here the CDR3 reads CASSPTPLHGDTQYF. For the CDR3, the DNA is TGTGCCAGCAGCCCCACCCCGCTGCACGGGGATACGCAGTATTTT.

This chain uses TRBV19 with TRBJ2-1; the D gene is possibly TRBD1 (5 bases). Germline CDR1 LNHDA, CDR2 SQIVND (reference sequence). Deletions cut 3 bases from V and 1 base from J, with 13 bases between. CDR3 length: 16 amino acids. The CDR3 reads CASSISARQSYNEQFF. The CDR3 nucleotides are TGTGCCAGTAGTATTTCTGCCAGACAGTCCTACAATGAGCAGTTCTTC.

This chain uses TRBV5-1 with TRBJ2-5; TRBD1 aligns across 7 bases. This CDR3 has 13 residues. Germline V CDR1 and CDR2: SGHRS, YFSETQ. The ends lost 4 bases at V and 0 bases at J; junction bases unmatched: 0. Written as DNA, the CDR3 is TGCGCCAGCAGCACAGGGGACCAAGAGACCCAGTACTTC. This codes for CASSTGDQETQYF.

The chain combines TRBV9 with TRBJ2-3, with TRBD1 matching over 8 bases. The CDR3 length is 15 residues. J lost 0 bases, V lost 2 bases, and 2 bases had no gene match. CDR1 and CDR2 from the germline V gene are SGDLS and YYNGEE. CDR3 sequence reads: CASSVGTGSTDTQYF. CDR3 DNA: TGTGCCAGCAGCGTGGGGACAGGAAGCACAGATACGCAGTATTTT.

CDR3 DNA sequence: TGCGCCAGCAGCCGCGTAGCCGGACTAGGCACCGGGGAGCTGTTTTTT. Translated, it gives CASSRVAGLGTGELFF. The rearrangement links TRBV4-1 to TRBJ2-2; 7 bases match TRBD2. The V gene's germline CDR1 is MGHRA and CDR2 YSYEKL. V shed 4 bases and J 4 bases; nucleotides not matched to a gene: 9. The CDR3 loop spans 16 amino acids.

This clone came up a few times. The rearrangement uses TRBV6-5 and TRBJ2-7, with D possibly matching TRBD2 (5 bases). CDR1 and CDR2 (germline): MNHEY, SVGAGI. CDR3 size: 14 residues. V was shortened by 2 bases and J by 6 bases, with 14 bases between the two germline ends. CDR3 nucleotides: TGTGCCAGCAGTTACCCCGGAGGCTTAGGCGAGCAGTACTTC. This translates into CASSYPGGLGEQYF.

This clone has only a few counts. The V gene is TRBV7-9, the J gene TRBJ1-3; perhaps TRBD1 as D (6 bases). Trimming shortened V by 1 base and J by 1 base, and 8 bases separated the two germline ends. The CDR3 totals 15 residues. Germline V gives CDR1 SEHNR, CDR2 FQNEAQ (reference sequence). The CDR3 DNA is TGTGCCAGCAGCTTAGACAGGGCGTCTGGAAACACCATATATTTT. Amino acid sequence: CASSLDRASGNTIYF.

This chain connects TRBV28 to TRBJ2-7; 7 nucleotides agree with TRBD2. Germline CDR1 reads MDHEN; CDR2 reads SYDVKM. This CDR3 is built from 12 residues. V trimming: 6 bases; J trimming: 4 bases; junction bases outside the gene matches: 3. This chain's CDR3 is CASSKGGYEQYF. In nucleotides, the CDR3 is TGTGCCAGCAGCAAGGGAGGGTACGAGCAGTACTTC.

The chain couples TRBV6-5 to TRBJ1-2; TRBD1 agrees at 8 bases. Germline loops: CDR1 MNHEY, CDR2 SVGAGI. This CDR3 is built from 13 residues. The ends lost 5 bases at V and 2 bases at J; junction bases unmatched: 1. CDR3 protein: CASSRDRNYGYTF. CDR3 sequence (DNA): TGTGCCAGCAGTCGGGACAGGAACTATGGCTACACCTTC.

V usage is TRBV30 and J usage is TRBJ2-7; a possible D gene is TRBD2 (6 bases). Germline V CDR1 and CDR2: GTSNPN, SVGIG (reference sequence). The CDR3 length is 15 residues. The V and J ends lost 2 bases and 2 bases respectively, with 16 bases between them. Written as DNA, the CDR3 is TGTGCCTGGAGTTTCGGCGGGGCTCGAACCTACGAGCAGTACTTC. Protein sequence: CAWSFGGARTYEQYF.

The chain's CDR3 is CASSLELGAESEKLFF. CDR3 in DNA: TGCGCCAGCAGCTTGGAGTTAGGGGCGGAGAGTGAAAAACTGTTTTTT. The chain recombines TRBV5-1 with TRBJ1-4; D possibly corresponds to TRBD1 (5 bases). The CDR3 is 16 amino acids. V shed 0 bases and J shed 7 bases, with 16 bases lying between them. Per germline, CDR1 SGHRS and CDR2 YFSETQ. The whole variable domain, remainder taken from reference TRBV5-1 and TRBJ1-4, is KAGVTQTPRYLIKTRGQQVTLSCSPISGHRSVSWYQQTPGQGLQFLFEYFSETQRNKGNFPGRFSGRQFSNSRSEMNVSTLELGDSALYLCASSLELGAESEKLFFGSGTQLSVL.